The 14 T cell receptor beta chains below all came from one sample that was sequenced in a study of OX40 agonist ivuxolimab in advanced cancers. The method was the immunoSEQ multiplex PCR assay. TCRdb carries this immuneACCESS record with in-frame sequences only. Its versions omit some clonotypes, under half of them owing to an unresolved V gene in the studies checked, with the rest unexplained. The sample table lists about 67,000 clones, 85% of them with a count of one. Approximately 2% of the sample is taken by the ten largest. The source material was CD4+ or CD8+ T cells sorted from blood, sampled in a trial of the OX40 agonist ivuxolimab. The origin of the receptors is an adult with an advanced solid tumor such as melanoma, head and neck, liver or kidney cancer.

This chain connects TRBV4-1 to TRBJ2-1, with D maybe TRBD2 (8 bases). Germline V lookup: CDR1 MGHRA, CDR2 YSYEKL. This CDR3 spans 22 amino acids. The V end lost 5 bases, the J end lost 0 bases, and 32 bases lay between the germline ends. CDR3 in amino acids: CASSRTGEIAGSLYRSYNEQFF. CDR3 nucleotides: TGCGCCAGCAGCAGAACAGGGGAGATAGCGGGGTCTTTGTACCGCTCCTACAATGAGCAGTTCTTC.

V is TRBV28 and J is TRBJ2-1; 11 bases match TRBD2. CDR1 and CDR2 (germline): MDHEN, SYDVKM. The V and J ends lost 4 bases and 2 bases, in that order; junction bases with no gene match: 4. The CDR3 is made up of 16 amino acids. The CDR3 loop reads CASSSQLAGAYNEQFF. For the CDR3, the DNA is TGTGCCAGCAGTTCTCAACTAGCGGGGGCCTACAATGAGCAGTTCTTC. Together with reference TRBV28 and TRBJ2-1, the CDR3 gives the full variable domain: DVKVTQSSRYLVKRTGEKVFLECVQDMDHENMFWYRQDPGLGLRLIYFSYDVKMKEKGDIPEGYSVSREKKERFSLILESASTNQTSMYLCASSSQLAGAYNEQFFGPGTRLTVL.

This CDR3 is CASSRNKLGTQYF. The CDR3 region has the DNA TGTGCCAGCAGCCGTAATAAGTTAGGCACGCAGTATTTT. The rearrangement joins TRBV13 to TRBJ2-3; D unresolved. In germline, CDR1 is PRHDT, CDR2 FYEKMQ (reference sequence). Trimming removed 5 bases at V and 9 bases at J, with 15 bases between. The CDR3 is 13 residues long.

The table lists this clone with a count of one. The chain recombines TRBV7-8 with TRBJ2-5, with TRBD2 matching over 8 bases. V lost 4 bases, J lost 5 bases, and 15 bases stayed unmatched. Germline V gives CDR1 SGHVS, CDR2 FQNEAQ. The CDR3 loop spans 17 amino acids. CDR3 sequence: CASSSRAGRGARETQYF. The CDR3 DNA follows: TGTGCCAGCAGCTCTCGGGCCGGGCGGGGGGCCCGGGAGACCCAGTACTTC.

V and J are TRBV5-5 and TRBJ1-3, with TRBD1 matching 11 bases. The germline CDR1 and CDR2 sequences are SGHKS and YYEKEE (reference sequence). With V trimmed by 4 bases and J by 4 bases, 4 bases remained unmatched. This CDR3 has 15 residues. The CDR3 bases are TGTGCCAGCAGCGCCGGGACAGGGGGAGGAAACACCATATATTTT. Translation gives CASSAGTGGGNTIYF.

The rearrangement links TRBV5-4 to TRBJ1-1, with 9 bases that match TRBD1. Germline CDR1 is SGHNT and CDR2 is YYREEE (reference sequence). The V gene end was trimmed by 4 bases and the J gene end by 3 bases; junction bases not matched to a gene: 4. This CDR3 region has 14 residues. In DNA form, the CDR3 reads TGTGCCAGCAGCCGGGACAGGGAAGACACTGAAGCTTTCTTT. Protein: CASSRDREDTEAFF.

This clone has only one observation. The junction and the germline gene differ at one end; a read error may be behind it. The rearrangement links TRBV7-3 to TRBJ2-7; a possible D gene is TRBD1 (5 bases). The CDR3 length is 14 residues. Germline lookup yields CDR1 SGHTA and CDR2 FQGTGA. This CDR3 is CAGSQGTLTHEQYF. CDR3 in DNA: TGTGCCGGCAGTCAGGGAACTCTCACCCACGAGCAGTACTTC. The variable domain in full, completed from reference TRBV7-3 and TRBJ2-7, reads GAGVSQTPSNKVTEKGKYVELRCDPISGHTALYWYRQSLGQGPEFLIYFQGTGAADDSGLPNDRFFAVRPEGSVSTLKIQRTERGDSAVYLCAGSQGTLTHEQYFGPGTRLTVT.

J is TRBJ2-6 and V is TRBV5-1, with 7 positions matching TRBD1. Germline V gene data show CDR1 as SGHRS and CDR2 as YFSETQ. With V trimmed by 5 bases and J by 2 bases, 7 bases remained unmatched. The CDR3 is 16 amino acids. This chain's CDR3 is CASSIQGSPGANVLTF. DNA of the CDR3: TGCGCCAGCAGTATACAGGGGAGCCCTGGGGCCAACGTCCTGACTTTC.

The chain joins TRBV28 to TRBJ2-2; D gene unclear. The CDR3 totals 15 residues. V gave up 3 bases and J gave up 6 bases, with 14 bases separating them. Germline V CDR1 and CDR2: MDHEN, SYDVKM. The CDR3, as DNA: TGTGCCAGCAGTTTGGCAGACCGGTTCTCCGGGGAGCTGTTTTTT. Translating gives CASSLADRFSGELFF. Full variable domain (outside the CDR3, taken from reference TRBV28 and TRBJ2-2): DVKVTQSSRYLVKRTGEKVFLECVQDMDHENMFWYRQDPGLGLRLIYFSYDVKMKEKGDIPEGYSVSREKKERFSLILESASTNQTSMYLCASSLADRFSGELFFGEGSRLTVL.

This clone was observed once. The chain employs TRBV18 and TRBJ2-2, with D hard to call. Trimming cost V 0 bases and J 0 bases, with 5 bases left between them. The CDR3 length is 15 residues. The germline V gene encodes CDR1 KGHSH and CDR2 LQKENI. In nucleotides, the CDR3 is TGTGCCAGCTCACCACCGAACGCGAACACCGGGGAGCTGTTTTTT. As protein: CASSPPNANTGELFF.

The chain has TRBV19 and TRBJ1-1, with D unclear. The CDR3 length is 15 residues. V gave up 1 base and J gave up 6 bases, with 15 bases separating them. Germline CDR1 is LNHDA and CDR2 is SQIVND (reference sequence). Written as DNA, the CDR3 is TGTGCCAGTAGTATAGTTGGGCCCGGTGCCCCTGAAGCTTTCTTT. This encodes CASSIVGPGAPEAFF. Supplemented by reference TRBV19 and TRBJ1-1, the full variable domain reads DGGITQSPKYLFRKEGQNVTLSCEQNLNHDAMYWYRQDPGQGLRLIYYSQIVNDFQKGDIAEGYSVSREKKESFPLTVTSAQKNPTAFYLCASSIVGPGAPEAFFGQGTRLTVV.

This chain's CDR3 is CASSEGLASYNEQFF. The CDR3 bases are TGTGCCAGCAGCGAGGGACTAGCGAGCTACAATGAGCAGTTCTTC. The V gene is TRBV7-3, the J gene TRBJ2-1, with 10 nucleotides matching TRBD2. Germline V gives CDR1 SGHTA, CDR2 FQGTGA. V shed 5 bases and J 3 bases; nucleotides not matched to a gene: 4. The length of the CDR3 is 15 residues.

The chain couples TRBV5-1 to TRBJ1-3; a weak D match, TRBD1 (6 bases). V was trimmed by 3 bases and J by 2 bases, leaving 12 bases between them. Germline V gives CDR1 SGHRS, CDR2 YFSETQ. CDR3 length equals 15 residues. CDR3 sequence: CASSSGAGAGNTIYF. The CDR3 region has the DNA TGCGCCAGCAGCTCTGGGGCAGGGGCTGGAAACACCATATATTTT.

The rearrangement joins TRBV7-3 to TRBJ2-3; D ambiguous. Deletions cut 2 bases from V and 4 bases from J, with 10 bases between. CDR3 size: 14 residues. The V gene's germline CDR1 is SGHTA and CDR2 FQGTGA. The CDR3 region is CASSLRAHPDTQYF. The CDR3 DNA reads TGTGCCAGCAGCTTACGGGCGCACCCAGATACGCAGTATTTT.